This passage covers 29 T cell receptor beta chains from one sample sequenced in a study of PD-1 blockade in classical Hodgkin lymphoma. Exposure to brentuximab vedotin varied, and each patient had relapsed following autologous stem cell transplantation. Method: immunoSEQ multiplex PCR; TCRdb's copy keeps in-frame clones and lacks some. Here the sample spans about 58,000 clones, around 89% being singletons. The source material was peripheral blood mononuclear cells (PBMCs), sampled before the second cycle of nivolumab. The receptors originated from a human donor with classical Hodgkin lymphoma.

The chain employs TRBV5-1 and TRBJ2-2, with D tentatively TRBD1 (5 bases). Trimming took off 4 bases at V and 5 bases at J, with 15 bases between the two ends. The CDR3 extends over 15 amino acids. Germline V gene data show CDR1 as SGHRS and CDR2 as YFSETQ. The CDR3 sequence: CASSLIGVGTGELFF. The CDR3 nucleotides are TGCGCCAGCAGCCTAATAGGGGTGGGGACCGGGGAGCTGTTTTTT.

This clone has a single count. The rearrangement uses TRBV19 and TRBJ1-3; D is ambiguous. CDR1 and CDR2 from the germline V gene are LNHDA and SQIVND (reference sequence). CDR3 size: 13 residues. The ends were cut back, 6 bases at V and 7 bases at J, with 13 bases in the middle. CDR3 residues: CASSIGIYNTIYF. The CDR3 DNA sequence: TGTGCCAGTAGCATTGGGATATATAACACCATATATTTT.

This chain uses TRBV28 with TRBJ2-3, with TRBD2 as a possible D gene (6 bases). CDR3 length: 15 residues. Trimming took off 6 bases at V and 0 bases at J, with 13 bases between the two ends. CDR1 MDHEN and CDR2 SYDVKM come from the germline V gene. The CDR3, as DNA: TGTGCCAGCAGGCCAGCGGGCGCTAGCACAGATACGCAGTATTTT. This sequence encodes CASRPAGASTDTQYF.

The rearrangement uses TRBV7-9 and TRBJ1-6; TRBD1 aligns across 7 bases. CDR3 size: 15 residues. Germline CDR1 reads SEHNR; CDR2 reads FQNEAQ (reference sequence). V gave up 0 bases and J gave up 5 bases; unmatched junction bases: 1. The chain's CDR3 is CASSLAGTDNSPLHF. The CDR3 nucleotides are TGTGCCAGCAGCTTAGCCGGGACAGATAATTCACCCCTCCACTTT.

The CDR3, as DNA: TGCGCCAGCAGCTTGGCCTCAGGGGACGGTTCACCCCTCCACTTT. Translation gives CASSLASGDGSPLHF. V is TRBV5-1 and J is TRBJ1-6, with a possible D match to TRBD1 (6 bases). CDR1 SGHRS and CDR2 YFSETQ come from the germline V gene. V lost 0 bases, J lost 9 bases, and 13 bases lay in between. The CDR3 runs to 15 residues. Full variable domain (remainder filled in from reference TRBV5-1 and TRBJ1-6): KAGVTQTPRYLIKTRGQQVTLSCSPISGHRSVSWYQQTPGQGLQFLFEYFSETQRNKGNFPGRFSGRQFSNSRSEMNVSTLELGDSALYLCASSLASGDGSPLHFGNGTRLTVT.

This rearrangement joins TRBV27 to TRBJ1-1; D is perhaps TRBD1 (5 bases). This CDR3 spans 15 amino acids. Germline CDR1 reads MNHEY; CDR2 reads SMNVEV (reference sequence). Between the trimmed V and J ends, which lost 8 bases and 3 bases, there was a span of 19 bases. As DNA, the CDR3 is TGTGCCAGCTGGGAACCGGGACCTGGGGACACTGAAGCTTTCTTT. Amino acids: CASWEPGPGDTEAFF.

The CDR3 is CASSSPAGRSYGYTF. CDR3 coding DNA: TGTGCCAGCAGTTCACCGGCGGGGCGGTCCTATGGCTACACCTTC. The chain combines TRBV6-5 with TRBJ1-2, with a weak D call TRBD1 (5 bases). Trimming stripped 4 bases from V and 4 bases from J, with 16 bases between. CDR1 is MNHEY and CDR2 is SVGAGI in the germline V gene. CDR3 length: 15 residues.

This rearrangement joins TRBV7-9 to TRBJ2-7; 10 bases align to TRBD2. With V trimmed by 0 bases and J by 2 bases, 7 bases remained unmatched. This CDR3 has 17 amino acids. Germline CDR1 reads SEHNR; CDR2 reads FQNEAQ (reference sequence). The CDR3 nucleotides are TGTGCCAGCAGCTTAGCACAGCGGGGGGGCAGGGCCTACGAGCAGTACTTC. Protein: CASSLAQRGGRAYEQYF. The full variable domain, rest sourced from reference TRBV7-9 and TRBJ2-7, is DTGVSQNPRHKITKRGQNVTFRCDPISEHNRLYWYRQTLGQGPEFLTYFQNEAQLEKSRLLSDRFSAERPKGSFSTLEIQRTEQGDSAMYLCASSLAQRGGRAYEQYFGPGTRLTVT.

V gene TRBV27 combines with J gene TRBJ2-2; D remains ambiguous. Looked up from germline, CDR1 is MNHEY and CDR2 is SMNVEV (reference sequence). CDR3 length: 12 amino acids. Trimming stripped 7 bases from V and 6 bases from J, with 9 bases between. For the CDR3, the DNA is TGTGCCAGCATGGGTGGCTCCGGGGAGCTGTTTTTT. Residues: CASMGGSGELFF.

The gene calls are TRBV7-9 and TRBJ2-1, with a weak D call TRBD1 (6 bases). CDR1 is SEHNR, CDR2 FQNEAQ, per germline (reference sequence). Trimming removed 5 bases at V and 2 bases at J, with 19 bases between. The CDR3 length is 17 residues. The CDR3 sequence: CASSPYNQGSPYNEQFF. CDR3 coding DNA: TGTGCCAGCAGCCCCTACAACCAGGGGTCACCCTACAATGAGCAGTTCTTC.

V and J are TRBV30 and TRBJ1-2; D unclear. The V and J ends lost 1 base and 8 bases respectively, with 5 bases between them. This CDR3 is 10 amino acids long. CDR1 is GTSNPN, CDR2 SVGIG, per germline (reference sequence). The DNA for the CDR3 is TGTGCCTGGAGTGAGATGGGCTACACCTTC. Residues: CAWSEMGYTF.

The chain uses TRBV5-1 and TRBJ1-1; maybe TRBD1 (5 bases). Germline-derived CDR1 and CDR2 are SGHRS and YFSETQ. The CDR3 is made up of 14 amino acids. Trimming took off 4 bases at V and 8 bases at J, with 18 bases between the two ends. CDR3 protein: CASSLAWRGREAFF. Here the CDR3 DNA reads TGCGCCAGCAGCCTGGCCTGGCGGGGCCGAGAAGCTTTCTTT.

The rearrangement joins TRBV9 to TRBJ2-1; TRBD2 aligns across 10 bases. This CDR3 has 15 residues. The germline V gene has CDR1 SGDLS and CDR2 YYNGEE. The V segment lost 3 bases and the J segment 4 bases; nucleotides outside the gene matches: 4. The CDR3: CASSASGGEYNEQFF. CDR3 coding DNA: TGTGCCAGCAGCGCTAGCGGGGGCGAATACAATGAGCAGTTCTTC.

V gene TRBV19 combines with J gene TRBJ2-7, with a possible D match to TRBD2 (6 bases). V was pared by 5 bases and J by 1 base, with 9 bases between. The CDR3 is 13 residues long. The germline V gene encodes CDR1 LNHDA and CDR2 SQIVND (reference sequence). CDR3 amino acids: CASSPGTSYEQYF. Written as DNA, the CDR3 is TGTGCCAGTAGTCCTGGGACTTCCTACGAGCAGTACTTC.

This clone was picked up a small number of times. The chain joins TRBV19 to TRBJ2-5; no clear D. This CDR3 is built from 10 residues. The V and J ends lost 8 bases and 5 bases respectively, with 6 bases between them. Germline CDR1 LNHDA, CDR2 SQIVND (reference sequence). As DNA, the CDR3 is TGTGCCAGTGAAGGGGAGACCCAGTACTTC. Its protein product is CASEGETQYF.

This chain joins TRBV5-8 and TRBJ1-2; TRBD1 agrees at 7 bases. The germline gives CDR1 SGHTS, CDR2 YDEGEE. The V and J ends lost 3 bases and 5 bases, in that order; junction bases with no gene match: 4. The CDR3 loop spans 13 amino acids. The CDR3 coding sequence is TGTGCCAGCAGCTGGGGACAGATTTATGGCTACACCTTC. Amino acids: CASSWGQIYGYTF.

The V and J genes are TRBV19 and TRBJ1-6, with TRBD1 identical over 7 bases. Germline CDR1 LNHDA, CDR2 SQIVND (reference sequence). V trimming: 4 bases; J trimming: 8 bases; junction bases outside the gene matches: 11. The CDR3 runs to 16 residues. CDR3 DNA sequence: TGTGCCAGTAGTAATTATCGAGGGACAGAGGATTCACCCCTCCACTTT. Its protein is CASSNYRGTEDSPLHF.

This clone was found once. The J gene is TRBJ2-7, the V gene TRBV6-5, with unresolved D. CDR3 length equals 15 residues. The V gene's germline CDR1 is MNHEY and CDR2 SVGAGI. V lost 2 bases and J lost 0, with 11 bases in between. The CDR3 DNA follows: TGTGCCAGCAGTTACCTCCGCCTGGGCTCCTACGAGCAGTACTTC. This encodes CASSYLRLGSYEQYF.

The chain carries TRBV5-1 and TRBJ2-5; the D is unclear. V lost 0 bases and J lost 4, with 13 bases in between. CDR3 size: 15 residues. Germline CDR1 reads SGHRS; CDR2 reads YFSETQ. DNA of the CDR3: TGCGCCAGCAGCTTGGCCCCGACTGACGGAGAGACCCAGTACTTC. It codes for CASSLAPTDGETQYF.

CDR3 loop: CASSQSNYNEKLFF. Here the CDR3 DNA reads TGTGCCAGCAGCCAGTCCAATTATAATGAAAAACTGTTTTTT. The chain recombines TRBV5-5 with TRBJ1-4; D is uncertain. The CDR3 is 14 amino acids. Per germline, CDR1 SGHKS and CDR2 YYEKEE (reference sequence). V lost 4 bases, J lost 4 bases, and 11 bases lay in between. The full variable domain, completed using reference TRBV5-5 and TRBJ1-4, is DAGVTQSPTHLIKTRGQQVTLRCSPISGHKSVSWYQQVLGQGPQFIFQYYEKEERGRGNFPDRFSARQFPNYSSELNVNALLLGDSALYLCASSQSNYNEKLFFGSGTQLSVL.

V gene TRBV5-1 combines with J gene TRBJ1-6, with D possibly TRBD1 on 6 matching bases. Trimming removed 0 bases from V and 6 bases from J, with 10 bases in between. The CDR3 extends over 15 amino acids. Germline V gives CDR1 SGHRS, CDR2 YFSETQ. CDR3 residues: CASSLGDRSNSPLHF. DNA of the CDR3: TGCGCCAGCAGCTTGGGAGACAGGAGTAATTCACCCCTCCACTTT.

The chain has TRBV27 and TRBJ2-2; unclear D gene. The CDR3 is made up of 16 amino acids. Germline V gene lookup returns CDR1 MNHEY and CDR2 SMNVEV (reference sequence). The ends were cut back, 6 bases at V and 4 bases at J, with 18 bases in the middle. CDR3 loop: CASSPSGWTFTGELFF. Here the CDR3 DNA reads TGTGCCAGCAGCCCGTCGGGTTGGACCTTCACCGGGGAGCTGTTTTTT.

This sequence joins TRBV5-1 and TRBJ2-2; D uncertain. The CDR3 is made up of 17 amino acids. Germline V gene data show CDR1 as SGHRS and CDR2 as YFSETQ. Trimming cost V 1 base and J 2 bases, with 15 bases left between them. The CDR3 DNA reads TGCGCCAGCAGCTTGACAGCGAGAGGTGTTAACACCGGGGAGCTGTTTTTT. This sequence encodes CASSLTARGVNTGELFF.

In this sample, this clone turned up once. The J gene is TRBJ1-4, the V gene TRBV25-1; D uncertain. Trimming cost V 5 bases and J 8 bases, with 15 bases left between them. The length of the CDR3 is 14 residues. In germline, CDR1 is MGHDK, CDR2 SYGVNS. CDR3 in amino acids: CASSTRGVGEKLFF. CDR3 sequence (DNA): TGTGCCAGCAGTACCCGGGGAGTGGGAGAAAAACTGTTTTTT. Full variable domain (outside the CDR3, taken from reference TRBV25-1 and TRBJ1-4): EADIYQTPRYLVIGTGKKITLECSQTMGHDKMYWYQQDPGMELHLIHYSYGVNSTEKGDLSSESTVSRIRTEHFPLTLESARPSHTSQYLCASSTRGVGEKLFFGSGTQLSVL.

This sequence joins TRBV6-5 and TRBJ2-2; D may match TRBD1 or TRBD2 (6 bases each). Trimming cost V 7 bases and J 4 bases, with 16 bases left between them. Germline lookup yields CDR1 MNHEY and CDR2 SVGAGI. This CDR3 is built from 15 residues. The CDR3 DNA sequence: TGTGCCAGCACCCCGGGCGGGACACTCACCGGGGAGCTGTTTTTT. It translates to CASTPGGTLTGELFF.

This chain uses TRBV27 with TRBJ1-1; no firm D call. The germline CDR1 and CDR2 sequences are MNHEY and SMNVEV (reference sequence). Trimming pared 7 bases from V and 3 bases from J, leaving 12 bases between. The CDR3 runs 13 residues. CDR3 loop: CASKRVWDTEAFF. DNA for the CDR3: TGTGCCAGCAAGAGGGTTTGGGACACTGAAGCTTTCTTT.

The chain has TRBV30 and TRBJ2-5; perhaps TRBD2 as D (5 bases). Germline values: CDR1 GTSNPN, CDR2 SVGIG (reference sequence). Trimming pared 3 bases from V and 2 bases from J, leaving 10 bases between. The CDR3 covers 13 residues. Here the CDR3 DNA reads TGTGCCTGGAGGGTTAGAGGGCAAGAGACCCAGTACTTC. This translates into CAWRVRGQETQYF. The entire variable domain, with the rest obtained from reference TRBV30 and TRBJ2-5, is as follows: SQTIHQWPATLVQPVGSPLSLECTVEGTSNPNLYWYRQAAGRGLQLLFYSVGIGQISSEVPQNLSASRPQDRQFILSSKKLLLSDSGFYLCAWRVRGQETQYFGPGTRLLVL.

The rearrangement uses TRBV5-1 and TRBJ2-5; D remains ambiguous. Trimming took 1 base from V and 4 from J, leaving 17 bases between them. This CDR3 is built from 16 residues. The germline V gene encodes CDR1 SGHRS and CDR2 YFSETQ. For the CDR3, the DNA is TGCGCCAGCAGCTTGATCGGAAGGGAAGGCCGAGAGACCCAGTACTTC. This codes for CASSLIGREGRETQYF. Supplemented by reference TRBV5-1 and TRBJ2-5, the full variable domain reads KAGVTQTPRYLIKTRGQQVTLSCSPISGHRSVSWYQQTPGQGLQFLFEYFSETQRNKGNFPGRFSGRQFSNSRSEMNVSTLELGDSALYLCASSLIGREGRETQYFGPGTRLLVL.

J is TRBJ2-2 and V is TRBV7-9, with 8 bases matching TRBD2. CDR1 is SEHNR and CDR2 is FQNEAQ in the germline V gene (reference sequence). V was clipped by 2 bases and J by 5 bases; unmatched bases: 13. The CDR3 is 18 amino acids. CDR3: CASSLSAGLGGGTGELFF. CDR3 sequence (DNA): TGTGCCAGCAGCTTATCCGCCGGTCTAGGCGGGGGGACCGGGGAGCTGTTTTTT.